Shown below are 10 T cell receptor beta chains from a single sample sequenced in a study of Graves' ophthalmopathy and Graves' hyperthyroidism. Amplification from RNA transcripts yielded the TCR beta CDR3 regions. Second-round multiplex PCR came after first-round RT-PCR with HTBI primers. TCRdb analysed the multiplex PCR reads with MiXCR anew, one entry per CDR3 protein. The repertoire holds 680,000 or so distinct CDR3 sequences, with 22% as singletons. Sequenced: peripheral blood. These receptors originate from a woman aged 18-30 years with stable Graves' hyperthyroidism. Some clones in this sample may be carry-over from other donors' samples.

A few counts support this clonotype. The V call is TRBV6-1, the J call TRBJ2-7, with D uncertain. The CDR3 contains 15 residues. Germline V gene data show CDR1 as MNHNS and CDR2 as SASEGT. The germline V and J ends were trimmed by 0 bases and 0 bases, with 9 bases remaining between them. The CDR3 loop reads CASSEAAENSYEQYF. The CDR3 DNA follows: TGTGCCAGCAGTGAAGCCGCAGAAAACTCCTACGAGCAGTACTTC.

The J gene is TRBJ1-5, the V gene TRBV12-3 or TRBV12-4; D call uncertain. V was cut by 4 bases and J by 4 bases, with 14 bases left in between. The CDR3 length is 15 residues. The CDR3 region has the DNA TGTGCCAGCAGTTCGAGGGAGGGCTTTAATCAGCCCCAGCATTTT. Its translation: CASSSREGFNQPQHF.

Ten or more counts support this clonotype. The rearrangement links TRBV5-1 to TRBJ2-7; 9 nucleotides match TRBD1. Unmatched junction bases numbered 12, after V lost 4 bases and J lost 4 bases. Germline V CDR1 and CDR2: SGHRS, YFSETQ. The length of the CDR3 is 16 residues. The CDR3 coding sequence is TGCGCCAGCAGCCGATACCCGGGGACAGGGCCTTACGAGCAGTACTTC. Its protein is CASSRYPGTGPYEQYF.

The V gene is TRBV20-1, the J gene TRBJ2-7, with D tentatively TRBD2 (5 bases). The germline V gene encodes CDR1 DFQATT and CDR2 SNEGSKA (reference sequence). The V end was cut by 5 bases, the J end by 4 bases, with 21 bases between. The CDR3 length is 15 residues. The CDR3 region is CSALIPGFSRYEQYF. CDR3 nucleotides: TGCAGTGCTCTAATCCCGGGATTTTCCCGTTACGAGCAGTACTTC.

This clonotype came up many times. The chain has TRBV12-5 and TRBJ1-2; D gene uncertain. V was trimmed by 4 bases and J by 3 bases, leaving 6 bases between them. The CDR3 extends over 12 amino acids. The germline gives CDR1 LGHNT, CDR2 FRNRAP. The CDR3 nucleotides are TGTGCTAGTGGTTCGACCTACTATGGCTACACCTTC. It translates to CASGSTYYGYTF.

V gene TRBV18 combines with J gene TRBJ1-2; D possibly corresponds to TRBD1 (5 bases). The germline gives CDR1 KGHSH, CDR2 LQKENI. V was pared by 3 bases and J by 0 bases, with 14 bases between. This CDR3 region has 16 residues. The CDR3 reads CASSPRAGTANYGYTF. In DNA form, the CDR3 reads TGTGCCAGCTCACCGCGGGCAGGGACTGCTAACTATGGCTACACCTTC.

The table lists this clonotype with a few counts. DNA of the CDR3: TGTGCCAGCAGTGTAGGACAGCACACTGAAGCTTTCTTT. Protein: CASSVGQHTEAFF. V usage is TRBV2 and J usage is TRBJ1-1, with TRBD1 as a possible D gene (6 bases). CDR3 length equals 13 residues. Trimming shortened V by 4 bases and J by 3 bases, and 9 bases separated the two germline ends. Germline V lookup: CDR1 SNHLY, CDR2 FYNNEI.

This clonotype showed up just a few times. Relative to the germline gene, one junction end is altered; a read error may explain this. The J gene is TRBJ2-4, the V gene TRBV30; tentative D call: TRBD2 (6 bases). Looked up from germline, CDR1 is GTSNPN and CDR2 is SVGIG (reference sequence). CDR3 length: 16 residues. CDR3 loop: CAWSVPWGVTKNIKYF. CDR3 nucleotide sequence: TGTGCCTGGAGTGTACCATGGGGGGTCACCAAAAACATTAAGTACTTC.

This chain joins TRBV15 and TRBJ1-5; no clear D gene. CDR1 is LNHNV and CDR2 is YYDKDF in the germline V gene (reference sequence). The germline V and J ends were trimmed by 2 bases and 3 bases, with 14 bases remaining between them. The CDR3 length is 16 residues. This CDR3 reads CATSRPRGGVNQPQHF. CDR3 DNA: TGTGCCACCAGCAGACCCCGAGGTGGAGTCAATCAGCCCCAGCATTTT.

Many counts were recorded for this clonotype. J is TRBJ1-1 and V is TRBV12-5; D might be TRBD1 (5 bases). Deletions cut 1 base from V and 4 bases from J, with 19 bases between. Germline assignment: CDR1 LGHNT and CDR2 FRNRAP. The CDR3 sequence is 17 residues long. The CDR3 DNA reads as TGTGCTAGTGGTTTGGCCGCCGGACACTCTACCCTCACTGAAGCTTTCTTT. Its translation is CASGLAAGHSTLTEAFF. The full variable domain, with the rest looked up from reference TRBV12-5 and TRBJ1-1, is DARVTQTPRHKVTEMGQEVTMRCQPILGHNTVFWYRQTMMQGLELLAYFRNRAPLDDSGMPKDRFSAEMPDATLATLKIQPSEPRDSAVYFCASGLAAGHSTLTEAFFGQGTRLTVV.